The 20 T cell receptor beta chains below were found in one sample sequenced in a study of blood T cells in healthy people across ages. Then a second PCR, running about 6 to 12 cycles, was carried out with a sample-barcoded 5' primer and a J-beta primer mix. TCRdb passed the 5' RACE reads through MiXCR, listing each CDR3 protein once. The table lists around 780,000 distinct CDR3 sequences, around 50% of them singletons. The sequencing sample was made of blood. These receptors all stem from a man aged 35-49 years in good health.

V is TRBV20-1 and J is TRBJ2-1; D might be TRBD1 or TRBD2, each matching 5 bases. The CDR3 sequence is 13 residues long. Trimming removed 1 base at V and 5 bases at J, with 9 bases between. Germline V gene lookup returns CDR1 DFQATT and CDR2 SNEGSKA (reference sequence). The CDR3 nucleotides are TGCAGTGCTAGAGCTCGAGGGGACAATGAGCAGTTCTTC. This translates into CSARARGDNEQFF.

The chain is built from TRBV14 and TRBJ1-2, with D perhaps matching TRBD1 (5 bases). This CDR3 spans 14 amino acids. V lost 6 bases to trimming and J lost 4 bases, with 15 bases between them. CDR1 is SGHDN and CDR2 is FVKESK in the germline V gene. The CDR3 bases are TGTGCCAGCAGTCTTCTCCCGGGACCCTATGGCTACACCTTC. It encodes CASSLLPGPYGYTF. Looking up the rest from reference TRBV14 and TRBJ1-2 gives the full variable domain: EAGVTQFPSHSVIEKGQTVTLRCDPISGHDNLYWYRRVMGKEIKFLLHFVKESKQDESGMPNNRFLAERTGGTYSTLKVQPAELEDSGVYFCASSLLPGPYGYTFGSGTRLTVV.

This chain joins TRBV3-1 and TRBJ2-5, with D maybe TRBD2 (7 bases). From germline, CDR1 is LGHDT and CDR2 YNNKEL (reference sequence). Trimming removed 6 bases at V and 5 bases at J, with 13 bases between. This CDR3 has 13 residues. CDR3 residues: CASRSRGAETQYF. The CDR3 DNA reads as TGTGCCAGCAGGTCCCGGGGGGCTGAGACCCAGTACTTC.

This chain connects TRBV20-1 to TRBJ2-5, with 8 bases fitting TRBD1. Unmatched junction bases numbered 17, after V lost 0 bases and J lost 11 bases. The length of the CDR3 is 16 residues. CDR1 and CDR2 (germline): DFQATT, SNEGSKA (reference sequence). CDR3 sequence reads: CSARDVRGRVDNEQYF. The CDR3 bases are TGCAGTGCTAGAGATGTCAGGGGGCGGGTAGACAATGAGCAGTACTTC.

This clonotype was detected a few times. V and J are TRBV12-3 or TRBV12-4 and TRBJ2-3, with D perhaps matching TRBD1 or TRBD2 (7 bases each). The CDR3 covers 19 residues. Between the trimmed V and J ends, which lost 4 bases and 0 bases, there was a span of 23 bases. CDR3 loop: CASSSDREPGLHSTDTQYF. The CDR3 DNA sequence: TGTGCCAGCAGTTCTGACAGGGAGCCGGGACTACACAGCACAGATACGCAGTATTTT.

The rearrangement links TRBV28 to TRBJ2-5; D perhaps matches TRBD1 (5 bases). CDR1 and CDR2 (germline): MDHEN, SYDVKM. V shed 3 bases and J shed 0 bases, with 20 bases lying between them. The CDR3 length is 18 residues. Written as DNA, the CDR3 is TGTGCCAGCAGTTTTTTTCAATTTGGCAGGGCCCACCAAGAGACCCAGTACTTC. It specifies CASSFFQFGRAHQETQYF.

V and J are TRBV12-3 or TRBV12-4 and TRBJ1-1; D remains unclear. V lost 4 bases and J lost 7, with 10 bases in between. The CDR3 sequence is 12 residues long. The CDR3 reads CASSSEVSEAFF. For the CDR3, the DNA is TGTGCCAGCAGTTCCGAGGTCAGTGAAGCTTTCTTT.

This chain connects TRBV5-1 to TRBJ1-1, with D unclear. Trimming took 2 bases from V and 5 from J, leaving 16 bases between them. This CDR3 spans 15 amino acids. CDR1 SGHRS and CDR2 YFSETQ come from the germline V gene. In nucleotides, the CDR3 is TGCGCCAGCAGCTTTGACACCAAGGAGGAGACTGAAGCTTTCTTT. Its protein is CASSFDTKEETEAFF. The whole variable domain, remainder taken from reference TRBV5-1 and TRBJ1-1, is KAGVTQTPRYLIKTRGQQVTLSCSPISGHRSVSWYQQTPGQGLQFLFEYFSETQRNKGNFPGRFSGRQFSNSRSEMNVSTLELGDSALYLCASSFDTKEETEAFFGQGTRLTVV.

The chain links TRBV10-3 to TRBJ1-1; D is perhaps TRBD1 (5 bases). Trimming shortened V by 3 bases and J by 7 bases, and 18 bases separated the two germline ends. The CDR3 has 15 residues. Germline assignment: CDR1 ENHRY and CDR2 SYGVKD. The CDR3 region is CAISDPVKGQFEAFF. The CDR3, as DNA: TGTGCCATCAGTGACCCGGTGAAGGGGCAGTTTGAAGCTTTCTTT.

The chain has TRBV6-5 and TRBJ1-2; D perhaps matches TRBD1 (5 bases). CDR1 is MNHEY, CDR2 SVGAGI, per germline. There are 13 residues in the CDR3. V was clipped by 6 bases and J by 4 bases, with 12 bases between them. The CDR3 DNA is TGTGCCAGCAGAAGGGGCAGCCCCTATGGCTACACCTTC. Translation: CASRRGSPYGYTF.

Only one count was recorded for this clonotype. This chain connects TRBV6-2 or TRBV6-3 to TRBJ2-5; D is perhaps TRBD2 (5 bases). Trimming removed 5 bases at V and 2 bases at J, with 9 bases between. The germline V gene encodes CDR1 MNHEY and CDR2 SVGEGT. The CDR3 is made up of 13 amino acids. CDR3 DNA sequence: TGTGCCAGCAGTGACGGGATGCAAGAGACCCAGTACTTC. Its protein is CASSDGMQETQYF.

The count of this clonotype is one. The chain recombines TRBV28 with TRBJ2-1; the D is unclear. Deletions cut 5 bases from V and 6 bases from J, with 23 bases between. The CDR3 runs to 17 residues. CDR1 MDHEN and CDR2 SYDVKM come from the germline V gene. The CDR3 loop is CASSDLLQTPNTNEQFF. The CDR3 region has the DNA TGTGCCAGCAGTGATTTGCTACAGACTCCAAACACCAATGAGCAGTTCTTC.

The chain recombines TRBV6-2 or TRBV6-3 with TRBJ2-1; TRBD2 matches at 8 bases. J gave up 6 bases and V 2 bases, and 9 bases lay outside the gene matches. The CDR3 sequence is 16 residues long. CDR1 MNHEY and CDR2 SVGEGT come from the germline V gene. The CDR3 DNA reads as TGTGCCAGCAGTTACGGTCGGGAGGGCCCTCCCAATGAGCAGTTCTTC. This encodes CASSYGREGPPNEQFF.

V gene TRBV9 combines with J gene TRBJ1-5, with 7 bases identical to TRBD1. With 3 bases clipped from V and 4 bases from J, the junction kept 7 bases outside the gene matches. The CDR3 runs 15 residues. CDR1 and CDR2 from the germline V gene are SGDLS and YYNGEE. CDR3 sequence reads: CASSATGERNQPQHF. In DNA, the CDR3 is TGTGCCAGCAGCGCAACAGGGGAAAGGAATCAGCCCCAGCATTTT.

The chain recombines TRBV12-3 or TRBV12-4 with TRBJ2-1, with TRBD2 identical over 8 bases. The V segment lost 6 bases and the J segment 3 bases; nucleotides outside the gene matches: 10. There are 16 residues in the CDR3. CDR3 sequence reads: CASSPSGRGGYNEQFF. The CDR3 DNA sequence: TGTGCCAGCAGCCCCTCCGGGAGGGGCGGCTACAATGAGCAGTTCTTC.

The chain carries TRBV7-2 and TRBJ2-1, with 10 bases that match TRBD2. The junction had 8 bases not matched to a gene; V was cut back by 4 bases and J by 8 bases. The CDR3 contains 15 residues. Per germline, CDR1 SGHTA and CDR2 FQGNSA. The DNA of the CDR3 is TGTGCCAGCAGCTCTAGCGGGAGTCTTAGGGATGAGCAGTTCTTC. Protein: CASSSSGSLRDEQFF.

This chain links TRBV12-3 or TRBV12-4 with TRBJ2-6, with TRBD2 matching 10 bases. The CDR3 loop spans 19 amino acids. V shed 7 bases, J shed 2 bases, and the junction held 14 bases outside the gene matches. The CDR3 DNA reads TGTGCCAGCACGCCCCAGAAAAGCGGGGGGGCTACTGGGGCCAACGTCCTGACTTTC. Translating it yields CASTPQKSGGATGANVLTF.

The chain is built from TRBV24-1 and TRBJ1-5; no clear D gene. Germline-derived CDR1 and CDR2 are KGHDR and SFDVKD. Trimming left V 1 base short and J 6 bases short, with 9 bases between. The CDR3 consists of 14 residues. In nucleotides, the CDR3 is TGTGCCACCAGTGATTTAACCGCCGCTCAGCCCCAGCATTTT. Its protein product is CATSDLTAAQPQHF.

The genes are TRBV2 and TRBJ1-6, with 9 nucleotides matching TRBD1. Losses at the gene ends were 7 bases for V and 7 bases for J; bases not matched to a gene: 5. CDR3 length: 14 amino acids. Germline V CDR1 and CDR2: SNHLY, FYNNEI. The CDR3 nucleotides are TGTGCCAGCACAAGGGACAGGGACAATTCACCCCTCCACTTT. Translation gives CASTRDRDNSPLHF. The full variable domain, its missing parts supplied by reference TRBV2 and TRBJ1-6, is EPEVTQTPSHQVTQMGQEVILRCVPISNHLYFYWYRQILGQKVEFLVSFYNNEISEKSEIFDDQFSVERPDGSNFTLKIRSTKLEDSAMYFCASTRDRDNSPLHFGNGTRLTVT.

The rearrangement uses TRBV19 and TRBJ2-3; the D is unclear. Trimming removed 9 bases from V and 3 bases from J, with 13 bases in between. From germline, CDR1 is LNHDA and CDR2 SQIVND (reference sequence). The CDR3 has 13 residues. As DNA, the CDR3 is TGTGCCAGCACGATGGGGTTGACAGATACGCAGTATTTT. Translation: CASTMGLTDTQYF.